A single sample gave rise to the 29 T cell receptor beta chains below, sequenced in a study of shared clonotypes between healthy human individuals. The assay was immunoSEQ multiplex PCR, and TCRdb's table has in-frame clones only and misses some. The data hold some 2.3 million clones, with just over 90% observed a single time. Sequenced sample: naive CD4+ T cells from PBMCs. Stated subset: CD45RA+ positively selected. The receptors were gathered from a man younger than 30 in good health. Some clones in this sample may be carry-over from other donors' samples.

The chain has TRBV28 and TRBJ2-5; D unresolved. The CDR3 has 15 residues. Germline CDR1 reads MDHEN; CDR2 reads SYDVKM. Trimming cost V 0 bases and J 5 bases, with 13 bases left between them. The DNA for the CDR3 is TGTGCCAGCAGTTTATGGGGCAGCTCCGGGGAGACCCAGTACTTC. It translates to CASSLWGSSGETQYF.

CDR3 DNA sequence: TGCGCCAGCAGCGAACAAAGCGGGAGGGTTAGTGAGCAGTTCTTC. It codes for CASSEQSGRVSEQFF. This chain joins TRBV5-1 and TRBJ2-1; 10 nucleotides match TRBD2. The V gene end was trimmed by 4 bases and the J gene end by 9 bases; junction bases not matched to a gene: 10. The CDR3 length is 15 residues. Germline V lookup: CDR1 SGHRS, CDR2 YFSETQ. The variable domain in full, with the rest retrieved from reference TRBV5-1 and TRBJ2-1, is KAGVTQTPRYLIKTRGQQVTLSCSPISGHRSVSWYQQTPGQGLQFLFEYFSETQRNKGNFPGRFSGRQFSNSRSEMNVSTLELGDSALYLCASSEQSGRVSEQFFGPGTRLTVL.

V gene TRBV10-1 combines with J gene TRBJ2-7; maybe TRBD2 (7 bases). CDR1 is WNHNN and CDR2 is SYGVQD in the germline V gene (reference sequence). CDR3 length equals 15 residues. With 0 bases removed from V and 2 bases from J, the gap between germline ends came to 11 bases. CDR3 sequence reads: CASSESGGPAYEQYF. The DNA of the CDR3 is TGCGCCAGCAGTGAGTCGGGGGGGCCTGCCTACGAGCAGTACTTC.

The chain has TRBV6-1 and TRBJ1-4, with 8 bases identical to TRBD1. This CDR3 comprises 14 residues. V shed 6 bases, J shed 8 bases, and the junction held 8 bases outside the gene matches. Germline V gene data show CDR1 as MNHNS and CDR2 as SASEGT. Here the CDR3 DNA reads TGTGCCAGCAGCAAGGACAGGGTAGAAGAAAAACTGTTTTTT. Its translation is CASSKDRVEEKLFF.

The chain joins TRBV5-1 to TRBJ2-5; D is undetermined. Looked up from germline, CDR1 is SGHRS and CDR2 is YFSETQ. V was pared by 3 bases and J by 2 bases, with 8 bases between. The CDR3 totals 13 residues. The CDR3 coding sequence is TGCGCCAGCAGCTCGCGCCTTCAAGAGACCCAGTACTTC. It yields the protein CASSSRLQETQYF. Variable domain in full (rest from reference TRBV5-1 and TRBJ2-5): KAGVTQTPRYLIKTRGQQVTLSCSPISGHRSVSWYQQTPGQGLQFLFEYFSETQRNKGNFPGRFSGRQFSNSRSEMNVSTLELGDSALYLCASSSRLQETQYFGPGTRLLVL.

The chain joins TRBV2 to TRBJ2-7; 10 nucleotides line up with TRBD2. Germline-derived CDR1 and CDR2 are SNHLY and FYNNEI. The CDR3 runs 14 residues. V shed 3 bases, J shed 6 bases, and the junction held 5 bases outside the gene matches. The CDR3 nucleotides are TGTGCCAGCAGTGATTCCAGCGGGAGGGCCGAGCAGTACTTC. Translation gives CASSDSSGRAEQYF.

This chain uses TRBV27 with TRBJ2-3, with 7 nucleotides matching TRBD2. CDR1 is MNHEY, CDR2 SMNVEV, per germline (reference sequence). V trimming: 1 base; J trimming: 4 bases; junction bases outside the gene matches: 8. The CDR3 extends over 16 amino acids. This CDR3 is CASSLFASGNADTQYF. The CDR3 DNA is TGTGCCAGCAGTTTATTCGCTAGCGGAAATGCAGATACGCAGTATTTT.

This clone has just one count. V usage is TRBV27 and J usage is TRBJ2-3; 7 bases match TRBD1. V trimming: 5 bases; J trimming: 0 bases; junction bases outside the gene matches: 5. Germline V gene lookup returns CDR1 MNHEY and CDR2 SMNVEV (reference sequence). The CDR3 covers 15 residues. The CDR3 sequence: CASSRNRGSTDTQYF. The CDR3 coding sequence is TGTGCCAGCAGTCGGAACAGGGGAAGCACAGATACGCAGTATTTT.

The chain couples TRBV5-1 to TRBJ1-4, with TRBD1 matching 10 bases. The CDR3 covers 15 residues. In germline, CDR1 is SGHRS, CDR2 YFSETQ. The V and J ends lost 4 bases and 0 bases, in that order; junction bases with no gene match: 0. The CDR3 nucleotides read TGCGCCAGCAGCGGGACAGGGGCAACTAATGAAAAACTGTTTTTT. Translation gives CASSGTGATNEKLFF.

The chain is built from TRBV6-4 and TRBJ2-3, with D perhaps TRBD2 (5 bases). Germline CDR1 MRHNA, CDR2 SNTAGT. The CDR3 has 13 residues. The germline V and J ends were trimmed by 3 bases and 7 bases, with 11 bases remaining between them. The CDR3 DNA follows: TGTGCCAGCAGTGATCTTCCGGGAAATACGCAGTATTTT. Translation gives CASSDLPGNTQYF.

Remarks on this clone: Different DNA sequences within this sample yield the same CDR3. The chain couples TRBV28 to TRBJ1-5; D remains ambiguous. Germline CDR1 is MDHEN and CDR2 is SYDVKM. The CDR3 runs to 15 residues. Trimming left V 0 bases short and J 0 bases short, with 6 bases between. The DNA of the CDR3 is TGTGCCAGCAGTTTATGGGCAGATAGCAATCAGCCCCAGCATTTT. It codes for CASSLWADSNQPQHF.

Points on this clone: Other nucleotide sequences in the sample specify the same CDR3. The V and J genes are TRBV5-1 and TRBJ2-5; no reliable D call. Germline V gene sequence: CDR1 SGHRS, CDR2 YFSETQ. V lost 0 bases, J lost 5 bases, and 8 bases lay in between. The CDR3 length is 13 residues. As DNA, the CDR3 is TGCGCCAGCAGCTTGGCCGTCGGGGAGACCCAGTACTTC. Its translation is CASSLAVGETQYF.

The chain uses TRBV7-9 and TRBJ2-3; 12 nucleotides match TRBD2. This CDR3 spans 16 amino acids. The germline CDR1 and CDR2 sequences are SEHNR and FQNEAQ (reference sequence). The ends lost 5 bases at V and 4 bases at J; junction bases unmatched: 7. The CDR3 region is CASSPGLAGSADTQYF. CDR3 DNA sequence: TGTGCCAGCAGCCCTGGACTAGCGGGATCAGCAGATACGCAGTATTTT.

V usage is TRBV5-1 and J usage is TRBJ2-1, with TRBD1 matching over 7 bases. CDR3 length equals 16 residues. The germline V gene encodes CDR1 SGHRS and CDR2 YFSETQ. Losses at the gene ends were 4 bases for V and 1 base for J; bases not matched to a gene: 8. CDR3 sequence: CASSTQGGLSYNEQFF. CDR3 bases: TGCGCCAGCAGCACGCAAGGGGGCTTGTCCTACAATGAGCAGTTCTTC.

This chain links TRBV7-6 with TRBJ2-2; no firm D call. V lost 6 bases, J lost 8 bases, and 7 bases lay in between. The V gene's germline CDR1 is SGHVS and CDR2 FNYEAQ. This CDR3 comprises 11 residues. The CDR3 DNA sequence: TGTGCCAGCAGTGCGACTGGGGAGCTGTTTTTT. As protein: CASSATGELFF.

This clone has only one observation. This chain joins TRBV5-6 and TRBJ2-1, with 11 bases fitting TRBD2. Germline CDR1 and CDR2: SGHDT and YYEEEE. This CDR3 is built from 15 residues. V was clipped by 0 bases and J by 6 bases; unmatched bases: 2. CDR3 in amino acids: CASSLGLAGTNEQFF. CDR3 nucleotides: TGTGCCAGCAGCTTGGGACTAGCGGGAACCAATGAGCAGTTCTTC.

J is TRBJ2-2 and V is TRBV5-4; no clear D gene. The V gene lost 5 bases and the J gene lost 1 base, with 9 bases spanning the gap. The CDR3 runs 14 residues. Germline values: CDR1 SGHNT, CDR2 YYREEE (reference sequence). Written as DNA, the CDR3 is TGTGCCAGCAGGGCCGAAAGGAACACCGGGGAGCTGTTTTTT. Translated, it gives CASRAERNTGELFF.

The gene calls are TRBV5-6 and TRBJ2-1, with D possibly being TRBD1 (6 bases). The V gene lost 5 bases and the J gene lost 3 bases, with 15 bases spanning the gap. The length of the CDR3 is 15 residues. Germline CDR1 SGHDT, CDR2 YYEEEE. The CDR3 loop reads CASSYDRILYNEQFF. In DNA form, the CDR3 reads TGTGCCAGCAGTTACGACAGGATACTCTACAATGAGCAGTTCTTC.

This clone was seen just once. V gene TRBV7-6 combines with J gene TRBJ1-1, with a possible D match to TRBD1 (5 bases). The V and J ends lost 2 bases and 6 bases respectively, with 22 bases between them. CDR3 length: 17 amino acids. Germline-derived CDR1 and CDR2 are SGHVS and FNYEAQ. CDR3 region: CASSLRANGGRGAEAFF. CDR3 DNA: TGTGCCAGCAGCTTAAGGGCTAACGGGGGTCGGGGGGCTGAAGCTTTCTTT.

This clone was found once. The chain employs TRBV5-1 and TRBJ2-3; D remains ambiguous. The germline V gene has CDR1 SGHRS and CDR2 YFSETQ. The CDR3 runs to 13 residues. Trimming cost V 0 bases and J 4 bases, with 6 bases left between them. The CDR3 DNA follows: TGCGCCAGCAGCTTGGTAGACTCAGATACGCAGTATTTT. Its protein is CASSLVDSDTQYF.

The chain has TRBV4-2 and TRBJ1-3; TRBD1 is a possible D gene (5 bases). V was shortened by 0 bases and J by 5 bases, with 17 bases between the two germline ends. This CDR3 is built from 17 residues. Germline V gene lookup returns CDR1 LGHNA and CDR2 YNFKEQ. The chain's CDR3 is CASSQEGVRGIRNTIYF. CDR3 sequence (DNA): TGTGCCAGCAGCCAAGAGGGAGTTCGGGGGATTAGAAACACCATATATTTT.

Only one count was recorded for this clone. The rearrangement joins TRBV11-2 to TRBJ2-2, with D perhaps TRBD1 or TRBD2 (6 bases each). There are 17 residues in the CDR3. V was clipped by 4 bases and J by 4 bases, with 19 bases between them. Germline CDR1 reads SGHAT; CDR2 reads FQNNGV. CDR3 in DNA: TGTGCCAGCAGCTGGAATGGGGGGCCTTGGGGCACCGGGGAGCTGTTTTTT. Residues: CASSWNGGPWGTGELFF. Together with reference TRBV11-2 and TRBJ2-2, the CDR3 gives the full variable domain: EAGVAQSPRYKIIEKRQSVAFWCNPISGHATLYWYQQILGQGPKLLIQFQNNGVVDDSQLPKDRFSAERLKGVDSTLKIQPAKLEDSAVYLCASSWNGGPWGTGELFFGEGSRLTVL.

The genes are TRBV9 and TRBJ2-1; unclear D gene. The germline CDR1 and CDR2 sequences are SGDLS and YYNGEE. The CDR3 is made up of 14 amino acids. The V gene lost 5 bases and the J gene lost 8 bases, with 17 bases spanning the gap. CDR3 bases: TGTGCCAGCAGTGCTCGGGCCCCTAAAGATGAGCAGTTCTTC. Translation: CASSARAPKDEQFF.

The V and J genes are TRBV5-1 and TRBJ2-7, with D perhaps TRBD1 (6 bases). Germline values: CDR1 SGHRS, CDR2 YFSETQ. The CDR3 runs 15 residues. The ends were cut back, 4 bases at V and 6 bases at J, with 20 bases in the middle. The CDR3 region is CASSPRAQGLTEQYF. In DNA, the CDR3 is TGCGCCAGCAGCCCCCGGGCCCAGGGGTTAACCGAGCAGTACTTC. Supplemented by reference TRBV5-1 and TRBJ2-7, the full variable domain reads KAGVTQTPRYLIKTRGQQVTLSCSPISGHRSVSWYQQTPGQGLQFLFEYFSETQRNKGNFPGRFSGRQFSNSRSEMNVSTLELGDSALYLCASSPRAQGLTEQYFGPGTRLTVT.

The gene calls are TRBV7-2 and TRBJ2-2; 7 bases fit TRBD1. This CDR3 has 15 amino acids. CDR1 and CDR2 from the germline V gene are SGHTA and FQGNSA. V trimming: 5 bases; J trimming: 4 bases; junction bases outside the gene matches: 7. DNA of the CDR3: TGTGCCAGCAGCCCACAGGGGACGGGCACCGGGGAGCTGTTTTTT. Encoded protein: CASSPQGTGTGELFF. Full variable domain (remainder filled in from reference TRBV7-2 and TRBJ2-2): GAGVSQSPSNKVTEKGKDVELRCDPISGHTALYWYRQSLGQGLEFLIYFQGNSAPDKSGLPSDRFSAERTGGSVSTLTIQRTQQEDSAVYLCASSPQGTGTGELFFGEGSRLTVL.

The gene calls are TRBV5-1 and TRBJ2-3; 9 bases are a match to TRBD2. The V gene's germline CDR1 is SGHRS and CDR2 YFSETQ. The CDR3 spans 16 residues. J gave up 3 bases and V 4 bases, and 9 bases lay outside the gene matches. CDR3 coding DNA: TGCGCCAGCAGCGGTGGCGGGAGGGCCAGGACAGATACGCAGTATTTT. Translated, it gives CASSGGGRARTDTQYF.

V is TRBV19 and J is TRBJ1-5; TRBD1 might be the D (6 bases). V lost 6 bases, J lost 8 bases, and 17 bases lay in between. Germline values: CDR1 LNHDA, CDR2 SQIVND (reference sequence). The CDR3 length is 14 residues. The CDR3 region has the DNA TGTGCCAGTAGCCCCCGGGGGCGGGCGGAGCCCCAGCATTTT. This gives the protein CASSPRGRAEPQHF. The entire variable domain, with the rest obtained from reference TRBV19 and TRBJ1-5, is as follows: DGGITQSPKYLFRKEGQNVTLSCEQNLNHDAMYWYRQDPGQGLRLIYYSQIVNDFQKGDIAEGYSVSREKKESFPLTVTSAQKNPTAFYLCASSPRGRAEPQHFGDGTRLSIL.

As for this clone: Other DNA sequences in this sample translate to the same CDR3. This chain uses TRBV5-1 with TRBJ2-5, with TRBD2 matching over 15 bases. The CDR3 runs 16 residues. V was pared by 4 bases and J by 1 base, with 2 bases of the junction left unmatched. Germline V gene sequence: CDR1 SGHRS, CDR2 YFSETQ. The CDR3 is CASSLGLAGGQETQYF. For the CDR3, the DNA is TGCGCCAGCAGCCTGGGACTAGCGGGGGGCCAAGAGACCCAGTACTTC.

The chain combines TRBV19 with TRBJ1-3, with 7 bases identical to TRBD1. The CDR3 is 14 residues long. The V segment lost 7 bases and the J segment 2 bases; nucleotides outside the gene matches: 5. Looked up from germline, CDR1 is LNHDA and CDR2 is SQIVND (reference sequence). The DNA for the CDR3 is TGTGCCAGTAATTCCAGGGGGGCTGGAAACACCATATATTTT. Translation: CASNSRGAGNTIYF.